This is a list of T cell receptor beta chains from one sample in a study of shared clonotypes between healthy human individuals. The assay was immunoSEQ multiplex PCR, and TCRdb's table has in-frame clones only and misses some. The repertoire consists of a few million clones, with just over 90% occurring once and the leading ten covering under 0.45%. Sequencing was performed on naive CD4+ T cells from PBMCs. These receptor sequences come from a man between 18 and 35 years old in good health. Some clones in this sample may be carry-over from other donors' samples. CDR3s include the opening cysteine and the closing phenylalanine or tryptophan. The order of the fields is J gene, clone size, D gene, V gene, CDR3 protein, CDR3 DNA. D genes are given only for firm matches. Clone size, where shown, is once, few, many, or a class for clones that have expanded.

J: TRBJ2-2
size: NA
D: NA
V: TRBV5-6
CDR3: CASSQRQIQTGELFF
DNA: TGTGCCAGCAGCCAACGACAGATACAAACCGGGGAGCTGTTTTTT

J: TRBJ2-1
size: NA
D: NA
V: TRBV28
CDR3: CASTLRESYNEQFF
DNA: TGTGCCAGCACCCTTCGCGAGTCCTACAATGAGCAGTTCTTC

J: TRBJ2-1
size: NA
D: TRBD2
V: TRBV11-2
CDR3: CASSLVGGSYNEQFF
DNA: TGTGCCAGCAGCTTAGTTGGCGGGAGCTACAATGAGCAGTTCTTC

J: TRBJ1-5
size: once
D: NA
V: TRBV28
CDR3: CASSTLGGPQPQHF
DNA: TGTGCCAGCAGTACCCTGGGGGGGCCTCAGCCCCAGCATTTT

J: TRBJ2-7
size: NA
D: NA
V: TRBV28
CDR3: CASSLGSSYEQYF
DNA: TGTGCCAGCAGCCTTGGGTCATCCTACGAGCAGTACTTC

J: TRBJ1-5
size: NA
D: TRBD1
V: TRBV28
CDR3: CASSRGQGDQPQHF
DNA: TGTGCCAGCAGCCGAGGACAGGGAGATCAGCCCCAGCATTTT

J: TRBJ2-7
size: NA
D: TRBD2
V: TRBV29-1
CDR3: CSVAGGATLDRQYF
DNA: TGCAGCGTTGCGGGGGGGGCTACTTTAGACAGGCAGTACTTC

J: TRBJ1-3
size: NA
D: NA
V: TRBV15
CDR3: CATSRDLGNGNTIYF
DNA: TGTGCCACCAGCAGAGATCTGGGGAATGGAAACACCATATATTTT

J: TRBJ1-2
size: NA
D: NA
V: TRBV28
CDR3: CASSVSNIYGYTF
DNA: TGTGCCAGCAGTGTATCAAATATCTATGGCTACACCTTC

J: TRBJ1-1
size: NA
D: TRBD1
V: TRBV5-1
CDR3: CASSQGAPATEAFF
DNA: TGCGCCAGCAGTCAGGGGGCCCCCGCAACTGAAGCTTTCTTT

J: TRBJ2-1
size: once
D: TRBD2
V: TRBV5-6
CDR3: CASSLRTSGASYNEQFF
DNA: TGTGCCAGCAGCCTAAGGACTAGCGGGGCATCCTACAATGAGCAGTTCTTC

J: TRBJ1-6
size: NA
D: NA
V: TRBV30
CDR3: CAWSAQASAVPSGSPLHF
DNA: TGTGCCTGGAGTGCTCAGGCCAGCGCCGTACCCTCGGGTTCACCCCTCCACTTT

J: TRBJ2-5
size: NA
D: NA
V: TRBV27
CDR3: CASSLTQGQTQYF
DNA: TGTGCCAGCAGTTTAACACAGGGACAGACCCAGTACTTC

J: TRBJ1-1
size: NA
D: TRBD1
V: TRBV7-8
CDR3: CASSPRGTGVNTEAFF
DNA: TGTGCCAGCAGCCCAAGAGGGACAGGGGTGAACACTGAAGCTTTCTTT

J: TRBJ2-5
size: NA
D: TRBD2
V: TRBV7-3
CDR3: CASSPGRALGETQYF
DNA: TGTGCCAGCAGCCCCGGGAGGGCCCTTGGGGAGACCCAGTACTTC

J: TRBJ2-5
size: NA
D: NA
V: TRBV19
CDR3: CATGRGDQETQYF
DNA: TGTGCCACGGGCAGGGGGGACCAAGAGACCCAGTACTTC

J: TRBJ2-7
size: NA
D: NA
V: TRBV27
CDR3: CASRSTGPYEQYF
DNA: TGTGCCAGCAGAAGTACAGGGCCCTACGAGCAGTACTTC

J: TRBJ1-5
size: NA
D: NA
V: TRBV6-6
CDR3: CASSYPGRHQPQHF
DNA: TGTGCCAGCAGTTACCCGGGACGCCATCAGCCCCAGCATTTT

J: TRBJ1-2
size: once
D: NA
V: TRBV15
CDR3: CATSRDKISYGYTF
DNA: TGTGCCACCAGCAGAGATAAGATCTCCTATGGCTACACCTTC

J: TRBJ2-5
size: NA
D: NA
V: TRBV5-6
CDR3: CASSLMRQETQYF
DNA: TGTGCCAGCAGCTTGATGCGGCAGGAGACCCAGTACTTC

J: TRBJ2-1
size: once
D: TRBD2
V: TRBV19
CDR3: CASTPRGGSSYNEQFF
DNA: TGTGCCAGTACCCCCCGGGGGGGGAGCAGCTACAATGAGCAGTTCTTC

J: TRBJ2-4
size: once
D: NA
V: TRBV18
CDR3: CASSPQGSWAKNIQYF
DNA: TGTGCCAGCTCACCACAGGGGAGCTGGGCCAAAAACATTCAGTACTTC

J: TRBJ2-7
size: NA
D: TRBD1
V: TRBV6-6
CDR3: CASSYSGTGGSEQYF
DNA: TGTGCCAGCAGTTACTCGGGGACAGGAGGCAGCGAGCAGTACTTC

J: TRBJ2-7
size: NA
D: NA
V: TRBV6-1
CDR3: CASSVMGNEQYF
DNA: TGTGCCAGCAGTGTCATGGGAAACGAGCAGTACTTC

J: TRBJ1-1
size: NA
D: NA
V: TRBV5-8
CDR3: CASSLLRGNTEAFF
DNA: TGTGCCAGCAGCTTGCTGAGGGGAAACACTGAAGCTTTCTTT

J: TRBJ1-3
size: NA
D: NA
V: TRBV28
CDR3: CASIKADGNTIYF
DNA: TGTGCCAGCATTAAGGCAGACGGAAACACCATATATTTT

J: TRBJ2-7
size: NA
D: NA
V: TRBV19
CDR3: CASSAGLSLYEQYF
DNA: TGTGCCAGTAGTGCGGGACTCTCGCTCTACGAGCAGTACTTC

J: TRBJ2-2
size: NA
D: NA
V: TRBV6-5
CDR3: CASSYPGTGELFF
DNA: TGTGCCAGCAGTTACCCCGGGACCGGGGAGCTGTTTTTT

J: TRBJ1-4
size: NA
D: TRBD1
V: TRBV6-5
CDR3: CASRLDRGGSEKLFF
DNA: TGTGCCAGCAGGCTGGACAGGGGGGGGAGTGAAAAACTGTTTTTT

J: TRBJ2-5
size: once
D: TRBD1
V: TRBV18
CDR3: CASAHRGARETQYF
DNA: TGTGCCAGCGCCCACAGGGGAGCTCGGGAGACCCAGTACTTC

J: TRBJ2-1
size: once
D: NA
V: TRBV5-1
CDR3: CASSRSTRDTEQFF
DNA: TGCGCCAGCAGCAGAAGCACCCGGGACACCGAGCAGTTCTTC

J: TRBJ2-7
size: NA
D: NA
V: TRBV9
CDR3: CASSAGLLDYEQYF
DNA: TGTGCCAGCAGCGCCGGTTTACTAGATTACGAGCAGTACTTC

J: TRBJ1-5
size: NA
D: NA
V: TRBV19
CDR3: CASSMAWASQPQHF
DNA: TGTGCCAGTAGTATGGCGTGGGCGAGTCAGCCCCAGCATTTT

J: TRBJ2-1
size: NA
D: NA
V: TRBV2
CDR3: CASTPEGDEQFF
DNA: TGTGCCAGCACCCCAGAGGGGGATGAGCAGTTCTTC

J: TRBJ1-5
size: NA
D: TRBD1
V: TRBV7-2
CDR3: CASSWDRGGKVVNQPQHF
DNA: TGTGCCAGCAGTTGGGACAGGGGCGGAAAGGTAGTCAATCAGCCCCAGCATTTT

J: TRBJ2-2
size: NA
D: NA
V: TRBV7-3
CDR3: CASSLIRGSGELFF
DNA: TGTGCCAGCAGCTTAATAAGGGGATCCGGGGAGCTGTTTTTT

J: TRBJ2-1
size: NA
D: NA
V: TRBV27
CDR3: CASSNRESEQFF
DNA: TGTGCCAGCAGTAACAGGGAATCTGAGCAGTTCTTC

J: TRBJ2-2
size: NA
D: NA
V: TRBV28
CDR3: CASSFVVGYGGGELFF
DNA: TGTGCCAGCAGTTTTGTAGTCGGATACGGGGGAGGGGAGCTGTTTTTT

J: TRBJ2-7
size: NA
D: TRBD1
V: TRBV2
CDR3: CASSEGAGGYEQYF
DNA: TGTGCCAGCAGTGAAGGGGCAGGGGGCTACGAGCAGTACTTC

J: TRBJ2-7
size: NA
D: NA
V: TRBV27
CDR3: CASSLIPGENYEQYF
DNA: TGTGCCAGCAGTTTAATTCCGGGGGAGAACTACGAGCAGTACTTC

J: TRBJ2-3
size: NA
D: NA
V: TRBV18
CDR3: CASSPPERLSTDTQYF
DNA: TGTGCCAGCTCACCTCCCGAGCGGCTAAGCACAGATACGCAGTATTTT

J: TRBJ1-3
size: NA
D: TRBD1
V: TRBV6-5
CDR3: CASSYRQGSGYTIYF
DNA: TGTGCCAGCAGTTACCGACAGGGCTCAGGGTACACCATATATTTT